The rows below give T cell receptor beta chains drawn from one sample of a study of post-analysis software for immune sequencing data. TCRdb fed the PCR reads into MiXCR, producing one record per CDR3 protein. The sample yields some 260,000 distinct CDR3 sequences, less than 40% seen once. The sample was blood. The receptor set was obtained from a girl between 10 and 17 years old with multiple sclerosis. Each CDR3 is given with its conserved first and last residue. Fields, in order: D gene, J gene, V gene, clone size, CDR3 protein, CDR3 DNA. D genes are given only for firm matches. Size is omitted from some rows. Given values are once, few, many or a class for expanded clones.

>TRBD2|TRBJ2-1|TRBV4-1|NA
CASSQDALAGRGDEQFF
TGCGCCAGCAGCCAAGATGCCCTAGCGGGGCGAGGAGATGAGCAGTTCTTC
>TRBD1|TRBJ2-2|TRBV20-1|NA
CSASDGDSANTGELFF
TGCAGTGCCTCCGACGGGGACAGCGCGAACACCGGGGAGCTGTTTTTT
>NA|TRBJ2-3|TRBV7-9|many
CASSGDGGFTDTQYF
TGTGCCAGCAGCGGAGACGGGGGTTTCACAGATACGCAGTATTTT
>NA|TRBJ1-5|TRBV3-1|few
CASSQEAGSNQPQHF
TGTGCCAGCAGCCAAGAGGCAGGGAGCAATCAGCCCCAGCATTTT
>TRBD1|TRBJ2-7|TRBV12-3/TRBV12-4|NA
CASSERQGTYEQYF
TGTGCCAGCAGCGAACGACAGGGGACCTACGAGCAGTACTTC
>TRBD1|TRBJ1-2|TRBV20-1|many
CSARVRETGYSYGYTF
TGCAGTGCTAGAGTAAGGGAGACAGGGTACAGCTATGGCTACACCTTC
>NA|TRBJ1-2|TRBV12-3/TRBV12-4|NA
CASSRQGLESYGYTF
TGTGCCAGCAGTCGGCAGGGGCTGGAGTCCTATGGCTACACCTTC
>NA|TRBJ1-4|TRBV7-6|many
CASSLGQGNEKLFF
TGTGCCAGCAGCTTAGGGCAGGGTAATGAAAAACTGTTTTTT
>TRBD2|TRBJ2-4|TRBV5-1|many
CASSRTGTSGDGIQYF
TGCGCCAGCAGCAGAACCGGGACTAGTGGCGATGGCATTCAGTACTTC
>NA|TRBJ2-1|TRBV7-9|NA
CASSLSTGNEQFF
TGTGCCAGCAGCTTAAGCACTGGCAATGAGCAGTTCTTC
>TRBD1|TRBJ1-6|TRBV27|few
CASSQDRGGRSPLHF
TGTGCCAGCAGCCAAGACAGGGGAGGAAGGTCACCCCTCCACTTT
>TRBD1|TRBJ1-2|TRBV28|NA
CASSLGSGTGDYGYTF
TGTGCCAGCAGTTTAGGGTCGGGGACAGGGGACTATGGCTACACCTTC
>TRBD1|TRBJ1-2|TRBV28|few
CASRGGQGLVGYTF
TGTGCCAGCAGGGGGGGACAGGGGTTAGTGGGCTACACCTTC
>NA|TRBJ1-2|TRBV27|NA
CASSLSMGLGYGYTF
TGTGCCAGCAGTTTATCGATGGGTTTAGGCTATGGCTACACCTTC
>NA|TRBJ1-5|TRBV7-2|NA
CASSLAPGPNHPQHF
TGTGCCAGCAGCTTAGCACCAGGGCCAAATCACCCCCAGCATTTT
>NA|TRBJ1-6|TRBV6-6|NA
CASRMTSPLHF
TGTGCCAGTCGTATGACTTCACCCCTCCACTTT
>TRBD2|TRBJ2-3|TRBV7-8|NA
CASSSKGWTSGSRWTDTQYF
TGTGCCAGCAGCTCAAAAGGGTGGACTAGCGGGAGCAGGTGGACAGATACGCAGTATTTT
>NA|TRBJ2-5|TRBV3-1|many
CASSHVLGPKETQYF
TGTGCCAGCAGCCATGTACTAGGCCCCAAAGAGACCCAGTACTTC
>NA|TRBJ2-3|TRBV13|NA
CASSLGRAGGDTDTQYF
TGTGCCAGCAGCTTAGGCAGGGCGGGCGGGGACACAGATACGCAGTATTTT
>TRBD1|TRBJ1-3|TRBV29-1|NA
CSVLAQGDTIYF
TGCAGCGTTCTGGCACAGGGGGACACCATATATTTT
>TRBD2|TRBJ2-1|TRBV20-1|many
CSAALAGGASYNEQFF
TGCAGTGCTGCCCTAGCGGGAGGTGCCTCCTACAATGAGCAGTTCTTC
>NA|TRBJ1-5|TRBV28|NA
CASSRTGTSGRYSNQPQHF
TGTGCCAGCAGCCGAACCGGGACGTCCGGACGATATAGCAATCAGCCCCAGCATTTT
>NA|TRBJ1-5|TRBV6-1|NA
CASSEGVNQPQHF
TGTGCCAGCAGTGAAGGCGTGAATCAGCCCCAGCATTTT
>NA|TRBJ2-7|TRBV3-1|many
CASSQYGVGEQYF
TGTGCCAGCAGCCAATATGGGGTAGGCGAGCAGTACTTC
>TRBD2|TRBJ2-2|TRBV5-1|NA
CASRAQRGNTGERFF
TGCGCCAGCAGGGCACAGCGGGGGAACACCGGGGAGCGGTTTTTT
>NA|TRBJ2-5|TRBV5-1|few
CASSLQGGIDEQYF
TGCGCCAGCAGCTTGCAGGGGGGGATTGATGAGCAGTACTTC
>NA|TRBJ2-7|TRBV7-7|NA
CASSLAFGGGNEQYF
TGTGCTAGCAGCTTAGCCTTCGGAGGGGGAAACGAGCAGTACTTC
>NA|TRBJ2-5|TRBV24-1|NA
CATSDRLQQETQYF
TGTGCCACCAGTGACAGACTCCAGCAAGAGACCCAGTACTTC
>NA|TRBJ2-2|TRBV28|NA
CASSLWAAAGELFF
TGTGCCAGCAGTTTATGGGCGGCAGCCGGGGAGCTGTTTTTT